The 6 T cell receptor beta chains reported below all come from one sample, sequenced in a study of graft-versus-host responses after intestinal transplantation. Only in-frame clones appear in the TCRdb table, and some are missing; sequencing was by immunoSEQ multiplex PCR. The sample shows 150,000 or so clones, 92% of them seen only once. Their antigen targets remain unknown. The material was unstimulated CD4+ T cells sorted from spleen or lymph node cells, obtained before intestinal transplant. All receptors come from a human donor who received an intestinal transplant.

The CDR3 protein is CARSSITGTGGRWGEQFF. The CDR3 DNA is TGTGCCAGAAGCTCTATCACCGGGACAGGAGGAAGGTGGGGTGAGCAGTTCTTC. The gene calls are TRBV5-3 and TRBJ2-1, with 8 bases identical to TRBD1. TRBV5-3 is marked as an open reading frame, function uncertain. Trimming at V came to 3 bases and at J to 9 bases, leaving 20 bases not matched to a gene. The CDR3 has 18 residues.

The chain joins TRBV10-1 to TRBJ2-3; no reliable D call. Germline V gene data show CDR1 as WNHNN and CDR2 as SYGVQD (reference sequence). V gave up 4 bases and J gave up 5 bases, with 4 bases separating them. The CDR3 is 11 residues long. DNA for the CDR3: TGCGCCAGCAGTGTGGAAGATACGCAGTATTTT. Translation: CASSVEDTQYF.

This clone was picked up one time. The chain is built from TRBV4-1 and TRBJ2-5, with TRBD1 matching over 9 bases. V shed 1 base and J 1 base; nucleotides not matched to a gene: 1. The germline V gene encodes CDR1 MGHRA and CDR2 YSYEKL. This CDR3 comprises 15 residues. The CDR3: CASSQGDRAQETQYF. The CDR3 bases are TGCGCCAGCAGCCAAGGGGACAGGGCCCAAGAGACCCAGTACTTC.

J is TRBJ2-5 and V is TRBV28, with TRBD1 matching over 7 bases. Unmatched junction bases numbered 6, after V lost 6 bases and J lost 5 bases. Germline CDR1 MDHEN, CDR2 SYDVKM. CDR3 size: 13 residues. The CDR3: CASRPTGMETQYF. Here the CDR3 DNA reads TGTGCCAGCAGACCGACAGGGATGGAGACCCAGTACTTC.

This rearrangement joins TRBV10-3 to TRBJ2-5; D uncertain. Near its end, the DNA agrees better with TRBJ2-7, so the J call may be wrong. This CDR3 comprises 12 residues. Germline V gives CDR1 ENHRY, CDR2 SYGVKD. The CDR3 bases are TGTGCCATCAGTGACGTGGCCTACGAGCAGTACTTC. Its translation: CAISDVAYEQYF.

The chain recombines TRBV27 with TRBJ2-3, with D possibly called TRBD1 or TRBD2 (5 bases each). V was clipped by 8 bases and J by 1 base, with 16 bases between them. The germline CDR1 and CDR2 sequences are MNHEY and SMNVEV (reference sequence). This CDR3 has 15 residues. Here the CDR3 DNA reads TGTGCCAGCTTCCAGATCGGGGCACGCACAGATACGCAGTATTTT. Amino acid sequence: CASFQIGARTDTQYF.